The sequence of this TCR beta chain was determined in a study of T cell responses to AZD1222 COVID-19 vaccine. Regarding the study as a whole: After two AZD1222 doses, spike-specific TCR breadth and depth rose versus day 0. Clonal diversity may have been underestimated, and the donors were mostly white British, with more females than males.

As regards this clone: The antigen remains undetermined.

Trimming cost V 4 bases and J 5 bases, with 14 bases left between them. The CDR3 runs to 15 residues. Germline V gives CDR1 KGHSH, CDR2 LQKENI. The table came from immunoSEQ multiplex PCR; TCRdb's copy has only in-frame clones and leaves some out. The profile shows around 160,000 clones, 80% to 95% of them singletons. This chain links TRBV18 with TRBJ2-2, with D perhaps given as TRBD1 or TRBD2 (6 bases each). Specimen: peripheral blood, collected on day 0 of MenACWY control vaccination. The receptor's source is an adult in good health. The CDR3 bases are TGTGCCAGCTCACGACAGGAGGGTCGGACCGGGGAGCTGTTTTTT. Protein: CASSRQEGRTGELFF.